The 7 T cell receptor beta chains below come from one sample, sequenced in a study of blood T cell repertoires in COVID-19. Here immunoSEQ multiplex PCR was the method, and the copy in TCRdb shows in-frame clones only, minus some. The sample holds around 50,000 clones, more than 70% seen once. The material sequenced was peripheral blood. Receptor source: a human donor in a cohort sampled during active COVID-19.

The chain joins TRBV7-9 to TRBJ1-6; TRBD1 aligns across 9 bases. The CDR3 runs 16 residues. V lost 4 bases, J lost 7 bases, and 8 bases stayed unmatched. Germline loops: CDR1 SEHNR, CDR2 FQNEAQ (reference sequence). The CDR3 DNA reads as TGTGCCAGCAGCTGGGGACAGGGCTTTTCAAATTCACCCCTCCACTTT. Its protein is CASSWGQGFSNSPLHF.

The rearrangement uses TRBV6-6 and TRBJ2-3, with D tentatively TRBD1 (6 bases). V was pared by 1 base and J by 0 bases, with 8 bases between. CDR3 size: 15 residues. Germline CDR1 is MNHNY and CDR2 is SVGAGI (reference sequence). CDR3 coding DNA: TGTGCCAGCAGTTACTGGGACACTAGCACAGATACGCAGTATTTT. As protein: CASSYWDTSTDTQYF.

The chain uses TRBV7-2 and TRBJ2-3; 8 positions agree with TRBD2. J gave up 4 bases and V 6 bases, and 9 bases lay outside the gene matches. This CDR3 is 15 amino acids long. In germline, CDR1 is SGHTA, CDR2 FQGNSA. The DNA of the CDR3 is TGTGCCAGCAGACATAGGCGGGGGGAATCAGATACGCAGTATTTT. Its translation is CASRHRRGESDTQYF.

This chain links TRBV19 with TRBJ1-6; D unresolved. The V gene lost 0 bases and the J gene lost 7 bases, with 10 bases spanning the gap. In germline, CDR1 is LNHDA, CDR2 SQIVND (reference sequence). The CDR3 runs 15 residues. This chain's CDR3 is CASSIDYTVNSPLHF. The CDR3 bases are TGTGCCAGTAGTATAGATTACACAGTAAATTCACCCCTCCACTTT. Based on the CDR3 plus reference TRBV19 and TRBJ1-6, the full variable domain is DGGITQSPKYLFRKEGQNVTLSCEQNLNHDAMYWYRQDPGQGLRLIYYSQIVNDFQKGDIAEGYSVSREKKESFPLTVTSAQKNPTAFYLCASSIDYTVNSPLHFGNGTRLTVT.

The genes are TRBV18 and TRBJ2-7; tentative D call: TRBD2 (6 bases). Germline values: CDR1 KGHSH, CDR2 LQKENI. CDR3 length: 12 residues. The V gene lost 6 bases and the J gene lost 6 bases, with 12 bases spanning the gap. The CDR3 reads CASSTGSSEQYF. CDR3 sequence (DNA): TGTGCCAGCTCCACCGGGAGTTCCGAGCAGTACTTC.

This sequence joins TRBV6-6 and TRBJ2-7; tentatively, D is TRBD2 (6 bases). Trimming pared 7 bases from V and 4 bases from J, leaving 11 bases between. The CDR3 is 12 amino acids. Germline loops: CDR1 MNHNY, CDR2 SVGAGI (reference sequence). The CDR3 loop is CASTLEGYEQYF. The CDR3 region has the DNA TGTGCCAGCACTCTGGAGGGTTACGAGCAGTACTTC.

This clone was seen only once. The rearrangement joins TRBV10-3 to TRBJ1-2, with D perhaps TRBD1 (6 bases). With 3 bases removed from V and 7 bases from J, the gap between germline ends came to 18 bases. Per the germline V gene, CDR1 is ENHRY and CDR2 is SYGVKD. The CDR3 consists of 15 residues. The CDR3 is CAISEGRGEGSGYTF. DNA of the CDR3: TGTGCCATCAGTGAAGGCAGGGGCGAGGGAAGTGGCTACACCTTC.